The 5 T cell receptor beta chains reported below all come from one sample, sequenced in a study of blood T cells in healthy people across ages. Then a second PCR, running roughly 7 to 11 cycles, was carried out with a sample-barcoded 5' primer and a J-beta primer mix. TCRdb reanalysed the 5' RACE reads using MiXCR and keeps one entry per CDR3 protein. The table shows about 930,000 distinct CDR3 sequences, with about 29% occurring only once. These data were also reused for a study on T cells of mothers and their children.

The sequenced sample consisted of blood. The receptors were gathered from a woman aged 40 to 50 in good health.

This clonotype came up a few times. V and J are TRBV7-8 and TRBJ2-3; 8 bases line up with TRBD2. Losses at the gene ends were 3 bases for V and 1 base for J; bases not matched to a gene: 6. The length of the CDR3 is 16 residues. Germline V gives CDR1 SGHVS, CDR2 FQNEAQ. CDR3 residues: CASSFSGGARTDTQYF. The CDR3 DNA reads TGTGCCAGCAGCTTTTCCGGGGGGGCTCGCACAGATACGCAGTATTTT.

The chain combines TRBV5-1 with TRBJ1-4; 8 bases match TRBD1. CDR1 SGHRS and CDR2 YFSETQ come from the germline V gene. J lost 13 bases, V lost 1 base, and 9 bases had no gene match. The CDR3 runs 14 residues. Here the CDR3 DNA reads TGCGCCAGCAGCTTGACCAACAGGGGGGAACCACTGTTTTTT. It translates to CASSLTNRGEPLFF.

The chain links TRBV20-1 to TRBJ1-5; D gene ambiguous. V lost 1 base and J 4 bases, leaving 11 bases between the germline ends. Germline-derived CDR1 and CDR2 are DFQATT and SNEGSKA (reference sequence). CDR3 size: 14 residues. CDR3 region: CSARVGAINQPQHF. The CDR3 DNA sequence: TGCAGTGCTAGAGTAGGAGCCATTAATCAGCCCCAGCATTTT.

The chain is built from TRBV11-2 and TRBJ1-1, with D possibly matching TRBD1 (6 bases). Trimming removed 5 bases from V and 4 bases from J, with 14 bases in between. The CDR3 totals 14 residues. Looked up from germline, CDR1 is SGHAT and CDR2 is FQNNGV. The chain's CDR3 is CASSNYRDLTEAFF. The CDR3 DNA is TGTGCCAGCAGCAATTACAGGGATCTCACTGAAGCTTTCTTT.

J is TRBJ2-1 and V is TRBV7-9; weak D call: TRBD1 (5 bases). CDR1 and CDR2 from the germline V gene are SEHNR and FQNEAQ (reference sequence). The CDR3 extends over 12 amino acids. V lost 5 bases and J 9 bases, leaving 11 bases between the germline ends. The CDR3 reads CASSTQGIEQFF. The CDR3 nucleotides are TGTGCCAGCAGCACCCAGGGTATTGAGCAGTTCTTC.